A selection of T cell receptor beta chains follows, all from one sample in a study of human T cells and chemical hapten exposure. Via MiXCR, TCRdb re-called the RACE reads, giving one row per CDR3 protein. The table lists about 98,000 distinct CDR3 sequences, approximately 11% of them singletons. The sequences come from whole blood, collected in connection with sensitization to the hapten diphenylcyclopropenone (DPC). The receptor source for this set is a woman in her sixties or seventies with alopecia areata. Some clones in this sample may be carry-over from other donors' samples. Both conserved end residues are part of each CDR3. A D gene is named only where the DNA matches it firmly. Clone sizes are given selectively: once, few, many, or a class where the clone is expanded.

>TRBJ1-1|NA|TRBD1|13|TRBV10-2
CATTGGWNTEAFF
TGCGCCACCACAGGGGGCTGGAACACTGAAGCTTTCTTT
>TRBJ1-6|many|NA|16|TRBV7-3
CASSLRGAANNSPLHF
TGTGCCAGCAGCTTACGGGGGGCAGCTAATAATTCACCCCTCCACTTT
>TRBJ2-1|few|TRBD1|17|TRBV13
CASSPPPPGQVVNEQFF
TGTGCCAGCAGCCCCCCCCCTCCGGGACAGGTCGTCAATGAGCAGTTCTTC
>TRBJ1-1|few|TRBD1|14|TRBV19
CATRDRGWNTEAFF
TGTGCCACCCGGGACAGGGGATGGAACACTGAAGCTTTCTTT
>TRBJ2-5|many|TRBD2|16|TRBV5-6
CASSLGLLAGGETQYF
TGTGCCAGCAGCTTGGGGTTACTAGCGGGCGGGGAGACCCAGTACTTC
>TRBJ2-7|NA|NA|13|TRBV5-1
CASSSAGDSEQYF
TGCGCCAGCAGCAGTGCCGGGGATTCCGAGCAGTACTTC
>TRBJ2-1|NA|NA|16|TRBV4-2
CASSRGGGTSSNEQFF
TGTGCCAGCAGCCGAGGGGGGGGGACCTCCTCCAATGAGCAGTTCTTC
>TRBJ1-2|few|NA|13|TRBV29-1
CSVATDFIYGYTF
TGCAGCGTAGCCACGGACTTTATCTATGGCTACACCTTC
>TRBJ1-4|many|NA|15|TRBV7-6
CASSERWGQGEKLFF
TGTGCCAGCAGCGAACGTTGGGGGCAGGGTGAAAAACTGTTTTTT
>TRBJ1-2|many|TRBD1|20|TRBV7-8
CASSTRTGPFASEQSYGYTF
TGTGCCAGCAGCACTAGGACAGGGCCCTTCGCGAGCGAGCAAAGCTATGGCTACACCTTC
>TRBJ2-4|NA|NA|15|TRBV6-2/TRBV6-3
CASSYVDRTRDIQYF
TGTGCCAGCAGTTACGTCGACAGGACCAGGGACATTCAGTACTTC
>TRBJ1-6|many|NA|16|TRBV4-2
CASSQATSSYNSPLHF
TGTGCCAGCAGCCAAGCAACCAGCTCCTATAATTCACCCCTCCACTTT
>TRBJ1-6|few|NA|13|TRBV10-2
CASSDWGNSPLHF
TGCGCCAGCAGTGATTGGGGGAATTCACCCCTCCACTTT
>TRBJ1-4|few|TRBD1|15|TRBV5-1
CASSTATGINEKLFF
TGCGCCAGCAGCACGGCGACAGGGATTAATGAAAAACTGTTTTTT
>TRBJ2-5|few|NA|14|TRBV3-1
CASSLQVTQETQYF
TGTGCCAGCAGCCTACAGGTTACTCAAGAGACCCAGTACTTC
>TRBJ2-7|NA|NA|15|TRBV9
CASSAGLSTGYEQYF
TGTGCCAGCAGCGCCGGACTCTCCACGGGTTACGAGCAGTACTTC
>TRBJ1-6|many|NA|16|TRBV20-1
CSARDPSTTAISPLHF
TGCAGTGCTAGAGATCCGTCGACGACGGCGATTTCACCCCTCCACTTT
>TRBJ2-7|once|NA|17|TRBV18
CASSPSHQVPLTHEQYF
TGTGCCAGCTCACCGAGCCACCAAGTTCCTCTAACCCACGAGCAGTACTTC
>TRBJ2-3|few|NA|17|TRBV5-8
CASSLGMNSGYTDTQYF
TGTGCCAGCAGTCTGGGGATGAATAGCGGTTACACAGATACGCAGTATTTT
>TRBJ1-1|few|NA|13|TRBV4-2
CASSQVAGTEAFF
TGTGCCAGCAGCCAAGTTGCGGGAACTGAAGCTTTCTTT
>TRBJ1-4|few|NA|13|TRBV20-1
CSLLGPGNEKLFF
TGCAGTCTCCTTGGTCCCGGTAATGAAAAACTGTTTTTT
>TRBJ2-1|NA|NA|12|TRBV24-1
CATSDYRSEQFF
TGTGCCACCAGTGACTACAGGTCTGAGCAGTTCTTC